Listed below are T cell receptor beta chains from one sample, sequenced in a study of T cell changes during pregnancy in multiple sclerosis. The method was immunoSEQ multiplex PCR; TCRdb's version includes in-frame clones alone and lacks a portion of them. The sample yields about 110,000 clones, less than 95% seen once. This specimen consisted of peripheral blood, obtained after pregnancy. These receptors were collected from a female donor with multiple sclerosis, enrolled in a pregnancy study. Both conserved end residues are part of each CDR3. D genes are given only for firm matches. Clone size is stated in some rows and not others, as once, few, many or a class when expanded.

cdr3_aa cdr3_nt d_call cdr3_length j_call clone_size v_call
CSVAPPGGRGTGELFF TGCAGCGTCGCCCCTCCAGGGGGACGGGGAACCGGGGAGCTGTTTTTT TRBD1 16 TRBJ2-2 - TRBV29-1
CASSLQGSSNQPQHF TGTGCCAGCAGCCTTCAGGGGAGCAGCAATCAGCCCCAGCATTTT - 15 TRBJ1-5 - TRBV6-1
CASSIPVGGGTGELFF TGTGCCAGTAGTATCCCTGTAGGGGGGGGCACCGGGGAGCTGTTTTTT - 16 TRBJ2-2 - TRBV19
CASSFQGTGYTF TGTGCCAGCAGCTTTCAGGGGACTGGCTACACCTTC - 12 TRBJ1-2 few TRBV7-9
CASSRQMNTEAFF TGTGCCAGCAGCCGACAGATGAACACTGAAGCTTTCTTT - 13 TRBJ1-1 - TRBV7-9
CARGVFNSNQPQHF TGCGCCAGAGGGGTATTTAATAGCAATCAGCCCCAGCATTTT - 14 TRBJ1-5 - TRBV23-1
CAIGDARGSTEAFF TGTGCCATAGGCGACGCGCGGGGAAGCACTGAAGCTTTCTTT - 14 TRBJ1-1 - TRBV10-3
CASSISDREQPQHF TGTGCCAGTAGTATAAGTGACCGGGAACAGCCCCAGCATTTT - 14 TRBJ1-5 - TRBV19
CASSQGAGGPYEQYF TGCGCCAGCAGCCAAGGGGCGGGAGGGCCCTACGAGCAGTACTTC TRBD2 15 TRBJ2-7 - TRBV4-1
CASAGLGNQPQHF TGTGCCAGCGCAGGGTTGGGGAATCAGCCCCAGCATTTT - 13 TRBJ1-5 - TRBV6-6
CAWSLLAGVGGELFF TGTGCCTGGAGTTTACTAGCGGGGGTAGGCGGGGAGCTGTTTTTT TRBD2 15 TRBJ2-2 - TRBV30
CSAKQGPQRETQYF TGCAGCGCCAAACAGGGGCCGCAAAGGGAGACCCAGTACTTC TRBD1 14 TRBJ2-5 - TRBV29-1